This T cell receptor beta chain was found in a study of cytomegalovirus exposure and HLA in healthy donors. Findings and caveats of the study: High specificity and sensitivity for cytomegalovirus status were reported for the classifier. CMV antigen specificity of three CMV-associated chains was confirmed in vitro. Subsequent analysis revealed that first-cohort TCR clusters tended to co-occur in the 120 or so validation repertoires. Among TCR beta chains, those listed as cytomegalovirus-associated numbered roughly 150.

The assay was immunoSEQ multiplex PCR, and TCRdb's table has in-frame clones only and misses some. The sample yields about 250,000 clones, about 90% seen once. Notes on this clone: The antigen remains undetermined.

The sample consisted of PBMCs. This clonotype was obtained from a man between 18 and 29 years old in good health and CMV-seropositive.

Written as DNA, the CDR3 is TGTGCCAGCAGCCCCCAGGCCATAGCCAAAAACATTCAGTACTTC. Its protein is CASSPQAIAKNIQYF. The chain carries TRBV27 and TRBJ2-4, with unresolved D. CDR3 length: 15 amino acids. Germline V lookup: CDR1 MNHEY, CDR2 SMNVEV (reference sequence). V was pared by 6 bases and J by 0 bases, with 12 bases between.